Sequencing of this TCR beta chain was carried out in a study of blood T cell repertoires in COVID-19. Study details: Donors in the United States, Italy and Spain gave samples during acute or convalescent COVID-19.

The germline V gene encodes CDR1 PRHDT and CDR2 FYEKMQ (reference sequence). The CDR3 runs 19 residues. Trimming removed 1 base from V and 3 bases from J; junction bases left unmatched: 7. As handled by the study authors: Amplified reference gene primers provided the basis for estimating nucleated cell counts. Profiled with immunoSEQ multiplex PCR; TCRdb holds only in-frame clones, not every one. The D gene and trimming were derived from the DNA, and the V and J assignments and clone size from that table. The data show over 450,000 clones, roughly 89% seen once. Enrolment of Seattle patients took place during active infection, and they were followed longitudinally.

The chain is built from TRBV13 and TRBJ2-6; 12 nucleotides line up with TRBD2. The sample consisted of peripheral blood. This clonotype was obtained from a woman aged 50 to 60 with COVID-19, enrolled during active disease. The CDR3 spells CASSLASSGGAVGANVLTF. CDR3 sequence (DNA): TGTGCCAGCAGCTTAGCCTCTAGCGGGGGGGCAGTTGGGGCCAACGTCCTGACTTTC.